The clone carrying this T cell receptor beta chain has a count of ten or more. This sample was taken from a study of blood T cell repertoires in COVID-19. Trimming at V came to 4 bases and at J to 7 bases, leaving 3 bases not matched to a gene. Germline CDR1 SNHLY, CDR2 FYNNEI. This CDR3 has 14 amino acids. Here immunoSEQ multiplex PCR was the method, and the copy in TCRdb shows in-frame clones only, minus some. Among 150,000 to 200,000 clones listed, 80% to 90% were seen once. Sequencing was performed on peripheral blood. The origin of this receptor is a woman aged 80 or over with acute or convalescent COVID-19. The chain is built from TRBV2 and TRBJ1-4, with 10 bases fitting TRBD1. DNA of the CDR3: TGTGCCAGCAGTGTGTGGGACAGGGGTGAAAAACTGTTTTTT. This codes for CASSVWDRGEKLFF. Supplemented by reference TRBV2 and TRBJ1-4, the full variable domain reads EPEVTQTPSHQVTQMGQEVILRCVPISNHLYFYWYRQILGQKVEFLVSFYNNEISEKSEIFDDQFSVERPDGSNFTLKIRSTKLEDSAMYFCASSVWDRGEKLFFGSGTQLSVL.